The subject of this entry is one T cell receptor beta chain. Its antigen is still unknown. The sample originates from a study of cytomegalovirus exposure and HLA in healthy donors. Looking at the study overall: An early data release held about 85 million unique TCRs from HLA-typed donors. Points from the study as a whole: It was about 180 TCR beta chains that were listed as cytomegalovirus-associated.

PCR was performed using 60 Vbeta and 13 Jbeta primers. The method was immunoSEQ multiplex PCR; TCRdb's version includes in-frame clones alone and lacks a portion of them. The sample records 90,000 to 120,000 clones, around 80% being singletons. This CDR3 is built from 13 residues. Germline V lookup: CDR1 SGHNT, CDR2 YYREEE (reference sequence). This sequence joins TRBV5-4 and TRBJ2-5; TRBD1 matches 9 bases. The sequencing sample was made of PBMCs. The receptor's source is a female donor in good health and CMV-seropositive. CDR3 region: CAWEGQGFETQYF. DNA for the CDR3: TGTGCGTGGGAGGGACAGGGTTTTGAGACCCAGTACTTC.